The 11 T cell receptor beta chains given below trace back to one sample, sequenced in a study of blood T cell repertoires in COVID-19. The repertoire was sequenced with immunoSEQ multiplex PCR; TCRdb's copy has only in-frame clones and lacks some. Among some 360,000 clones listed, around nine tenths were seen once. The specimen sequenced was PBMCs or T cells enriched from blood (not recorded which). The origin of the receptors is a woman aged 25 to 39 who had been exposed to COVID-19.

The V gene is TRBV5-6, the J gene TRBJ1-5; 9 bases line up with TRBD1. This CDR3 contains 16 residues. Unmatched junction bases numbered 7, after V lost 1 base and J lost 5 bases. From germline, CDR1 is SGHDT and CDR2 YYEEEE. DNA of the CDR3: TGTGCCAGCAGCTTGTCCCGGGACAGGGCCTATCAGCCCCAGCATTTT. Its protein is CASSLSRDRAYQPQHF. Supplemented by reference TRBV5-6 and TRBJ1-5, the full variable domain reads DAGVTQSPTHLIKTRGQQVTLRCSPKSGHDTVSWYQQALGQGPQFIFQYYEEEERQRGNFPDRFSGHQFPNYSSELNVNALLLGDSALYLCASSLSRDRAYQPQHFGDGTRLSIL.

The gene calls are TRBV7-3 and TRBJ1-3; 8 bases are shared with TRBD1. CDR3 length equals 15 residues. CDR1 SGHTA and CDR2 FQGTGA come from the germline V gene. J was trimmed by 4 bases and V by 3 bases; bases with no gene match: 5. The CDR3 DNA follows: TGTGCCAGCAGCTTGGACAGGGCTGCAGGAAACACCATATATTTT. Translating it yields CASSLDRAAGNTIYF.

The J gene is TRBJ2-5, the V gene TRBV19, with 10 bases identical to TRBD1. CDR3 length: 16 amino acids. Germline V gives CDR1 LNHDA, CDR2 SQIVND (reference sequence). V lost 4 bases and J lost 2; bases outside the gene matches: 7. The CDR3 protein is CASSNRDRGFQETQYF. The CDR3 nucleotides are TGTGCCAGTAGTAACCGGGACAGGGGTTTTCAAGAGACCCAGTACTTC.

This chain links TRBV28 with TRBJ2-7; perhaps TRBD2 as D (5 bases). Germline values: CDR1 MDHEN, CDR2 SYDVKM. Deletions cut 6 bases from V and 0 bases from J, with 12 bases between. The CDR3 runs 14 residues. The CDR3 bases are TGTGCCAGCAGGTCAGCGGACCTCTCCTACGAGCAGTACTTC. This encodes CASRSADLSYEQYF.

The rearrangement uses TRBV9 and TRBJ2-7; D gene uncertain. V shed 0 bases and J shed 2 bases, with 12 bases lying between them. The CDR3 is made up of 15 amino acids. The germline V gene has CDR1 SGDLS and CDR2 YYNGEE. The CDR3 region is CASSVGGGSTYEQYF. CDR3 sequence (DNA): TGTGCCAGCAGCGTAGGAGGTGGCAGTACCTACGAGCAGTACTTC.

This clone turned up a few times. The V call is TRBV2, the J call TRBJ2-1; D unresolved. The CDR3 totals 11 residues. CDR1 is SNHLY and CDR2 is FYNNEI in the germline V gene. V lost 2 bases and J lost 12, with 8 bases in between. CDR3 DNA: TGTGCCAGCAGTGAACTCCTCGGGCAGTTCTTC. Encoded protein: CASSELLGQFF. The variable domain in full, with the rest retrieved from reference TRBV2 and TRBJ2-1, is EPEVTQTPSHQVTQMGQEVILRCVPISNHLYFYWYRQILGQKVEFLVSFYNNEISEKSEIFDDQFSVERPDGSNFTLKIRSTKLEDSAMYFCASSELLGQFFGPGTRLTVL.

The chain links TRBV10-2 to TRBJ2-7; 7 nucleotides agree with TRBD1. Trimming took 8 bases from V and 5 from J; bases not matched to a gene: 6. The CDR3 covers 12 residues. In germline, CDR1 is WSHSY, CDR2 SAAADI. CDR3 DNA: TGCGCCAGCGGACAGGACGGGGACGAGCAGTACTTC. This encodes CASGQDGDEQYF.

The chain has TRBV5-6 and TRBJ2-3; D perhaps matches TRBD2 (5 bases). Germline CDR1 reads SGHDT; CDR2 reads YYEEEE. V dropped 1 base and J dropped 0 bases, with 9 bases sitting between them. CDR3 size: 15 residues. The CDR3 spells CASSLPGESTDTQYF. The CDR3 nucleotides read TGTGCCAGCAGCTTGCCCGGGGAGAGCACAGATACGCAGTATTTT.

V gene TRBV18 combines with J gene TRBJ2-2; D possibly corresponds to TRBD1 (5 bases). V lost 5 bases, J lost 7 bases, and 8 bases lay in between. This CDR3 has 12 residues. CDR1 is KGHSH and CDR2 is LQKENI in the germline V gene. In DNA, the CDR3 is TGTGCCAGCTCAACCAGGGACGGGGAGCTGTTTTTT. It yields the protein CASSTRDGELFF.

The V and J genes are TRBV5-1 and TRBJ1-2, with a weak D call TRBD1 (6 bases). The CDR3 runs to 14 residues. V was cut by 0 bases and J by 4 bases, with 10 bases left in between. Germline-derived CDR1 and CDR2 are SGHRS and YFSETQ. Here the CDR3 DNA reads TGCGCCAGCAGCTTGGGAGGGACATCCTATGGCTACACCTTC. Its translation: CASSLGGTSYGYTF. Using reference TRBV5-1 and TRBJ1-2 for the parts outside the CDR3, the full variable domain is KAGVTQTPRYLIKTRGQQVTLSCSPISGHRSVSWYQQTPGQGLQFLFEYFSETQRNKGNFPGRFSGRQFSNSRSEMNVSTLELGDSALYLCASSLGGTSYGYTFGSGTRLTVV.

CDR3 bases: TGTGCCAGCAGCCAAGCGTCGGACTCGAACACTGAAGCTTTCTTT. Encoded protein: CASSQASDSNTEAFF. The chain employs TRBV4-2 and TRBJ1-1; D remains unclear. CDR1 and CDR2 from the germline V gene are LGHNA and YNFKEQ. This CDR3 contains 15 residues. V gave up 1 base and J gave up 1 base, with 10 bases separating them.